This T cell receptor beta chain is drawn from a study of blood T cell repertoires in COVID-19. Across the study: Material from acute and convalescent COVID-19 was sourced from the United States, Italy and Spain.

Germline V gene sequence: CDR1 MNHEY, CDR2 SVGAGI. This CDR3 region has 12 residues. The V gene lost 8 bases and the J gene lost 4 bases, with 11 bases spanning the gap. Per the original data handling: Amplifying reference gene primers gave estimates of nucleated cell counts. Assay: immunoSEQ multiplex PCR; the TCRdb copy retains only in-frame clones and omits some. The DNA gave D and trimming, while V, J and clone size come from that table. The data show tens of thousands of clones, about 88% seen once. The chain joins TRBV6-5 to TRBJ1-2; D possibly corresponds to TRBD1 (6 bases). Sequencing was carried out using peripheral blood. The receptor's source is a man in his sixties with active COVID-19. CDR3 protein: CASEGGGYGYTF. CDR3 in DNA: TGTGCCAGCGAAGGGGGGGGCTATGGCTACACCTTC.